This T cell receptor beta chain was found in a study of cytomegalovirus exposure and HLA in healthy donors. Whole-study results and caveats: According to a subsequent analysis, TCR clusters identified in the first cohort showed a tendency to co-occur across the 120 validation repertoires.

Profiled with immunoSEQ multiplex PCR; TCRdb holds only in-frame clones, not every one. This table holds 200,000 to 250,000 clones, around 86% found once. V shed 5 bases, J shed 5 bases, and the junction held 9 bases outside the gene matches. Germline CDR1 is SEHNR and CDR2 is FQNEAQ (reference sequence). The CDR3 extends over 15 amino acids. About this clone itself: Antigen: not known.

V usage is TRBV7-9 and J usage is TRBJ2-7, with 10 bases that match TRBD1. The specimen sequenced was PBMCs. This receptor was obtained from a woman under 30 in good health and CMV-seropositive. The CDR3 loop reads CASSDTGTGAHEQYF. The CDR3 DNA reads TGTGCCAGCAGCGATACCGGGACAGGGGCTCACGAGCAGTACTTC. The variable domain in full, with the rest retrieved from reference TRBV7-9 and TRBJ2-7, is DTGVSQNPRHKITKRGQNVTFRCDPISEHNRLYWYRQTLGQGPEFLTYFQNEAQLEKSRLLSDRFSAERPKGSFSTLEIQRTEQGDSAMYLCASSDTGTGAHEQYFGPGTRLTVT.